What follows are 30 T cell receptor beta chains derived from one specimen sequenced in a study of shared clonotypes between healthy human individuals. The method was immunoSEQ multiplex PCR; TCRdb's version includes in-frame clones alone and lacks a portion of them. Of a few million clones in the sample, around nine tenths were seen once. Sequenced: naive CD4+ T cells sorted from blood. Documented subset: CD45RA+ positively selected. Every receptor here comes from a man between 18 and 29 years old in good health.

The chain is built from TRBV6-1 and TRBJ1-3; D is undetermined. Trimming left V 5 bases short and J 7 bases short, with 18 bases between. In germline, CDR1 is MNHNS, CDR2 SASEGT. The CDR3 has 15 residues. CDR3 sequence: CASSLNELTRNTIYF. The CDR3 DNA reads as TGTGCCAGCAGTCTTAACGAGTTAACCCGGAACACCATATATTTT.

J is TRBJ2-7 and V is TRBV6-6, with D maybe TRBD1 (6 bases). Germline CDR1 and CDR2: MNHNY and SVGAGI (reference sequence). CDR3 size: 14 residues. Trimming took off 0 bases at V and 2 bases at J, with 8 bases between the two ends. CDR3 residues: CASSYSEGAYEQYF. The DNA for the CDR3 is TGTGCCAGCAGTTACTCCGAGGGGGCCTACGAGCAGTACTTC.

The V call is TRBV5-1, the J call TRBJ2-6; the D gene is possibly TRBD1 (6 bases). Germline CDR1 reads SGHRS; CDR2 reads YFSETQ. CDR3 size: 14 residues. Trimming stripped 3 bases from V and 6 bases from J, with 10 bases between. The CDR3 DNA follows: TGCGCCAGCAGCTCGGGACAATTGGCCAACGTCCTGACTTTC. It translates to CASSSGQLANVLTF.

The chain links TRBV7-2 to TRBJ1-4, with D perhaps TRBD1 (6 bases). The CDR3 is 14 amino acids. Trimming removed 6 bases from V and 4 bases from J, with 12 bases in between. Germline CDR1 is SGHTA and CDR2 is FQGNSA. This CDR3 is CASSYRVDNEKLFF. DNA of the CDR3: TGTGCCAGCAGTTACAGGGTGGATAATGAAAAACTGTTTTTT.

This rearrangement joins TRBV5-1 to TRBJ2-7; 7 nucleotides agree with TRBD2. This CDR3 has 14 residues. Germline CDR1 reads SGHRS; CDR2 reads YFSETQ. The V gene end was trimmed by 0 bases and the J gene end by 4 bases; junction bases not matched to a gene: 4. CDR3: CASSLDREAYEQYF. In nucleotides, the CDR3 is TGCGCCAGCAGCTTGGACCGGGAGGCGTACGAGCAGTACTTC.

V usage is TRBV6-6 and J usage is TRBJ2-7, with D hard to call. Germline V CDR1 and CDR2: MNHNY, SVGAGI (reference sequence). Trimming took off 0 bases at V and 6 bases at J, with 12 bases between the two ends. The CDR3 is 14 residues long. The CDR3 region has the DNA TGTGCCAGCAGTTACTCGAAAGGGCAGACCGAGCAGTACTTC. Protein: CASSYSKGQTEQYF.

About this clone: Different DNA sequences within this sample yield the same CDR3. The CDR3 here is CASSFTGLYGYTF. The CDR3 DNA reads TGTGCCAGCAGCTTTACAGGGCTCTATGGCTACACCTTC. The rearrangement uses TRBV11-2 and TRBJ1-2; TRBD1 might be the D (6 bases). Per germline, CDR1 SGHAT and CDR2 FQNNGV. V was clipped by 3 bases and J by 4 bases, with 9 bases between them. The CDR3 runs 13 residues.

Only one count was recorded for this clone. The genes are TRBV5-5 and TRBJ2-5; D is perhaps TRBD1 (6 bases). Germline V gene sequence: CDR1 SGHKS, CDR2 YYEKEE (reference sequence). The V gene lost 4 bases and the J gene lost 6 bases, with 19 bases spanning the gap. The CDR3 consists of 15 residues. The CDR3 bases are TGTGCCAGCAGCAGGGGGACGGGGAAGGAAAAGACCCAGTACTTC. Protein product: CASSRGTGKEKTQYF. Full variable domain (remainder filled in from reference TRBV5-5 and TRBJ2-5): DAGVTQSPTHLIKTRGQQVTLRCSPISGHKSVSWYQQVLGQGPQFIFQYYEKEERGRGNFPDRFSARQFPNYSSELNVNALLLGDSALYLCASSRGTGKEKTQYFGPGTRLLVL.

The chain links TRBV7-9 to TRBJ2-1; maybe TRBD2 (6 bases). The CDR3 length is 15 residues. The V gene lost 2 bases and the J gene lost 0 bases, with 8 bases spanning the gap. Looked up from germline, CDR1 is SEHNR and CDR2 is FQNEAQ (reference sequence). CDR3 in DNA: TGTGCCAGCAGCTTACGGGAGAACTCCTACAATGAGCAGTTCTTC. It codes for CASSLRENSYNEQFF.

This clone has a single count. Here the CDR3 reads CASSFSGTGADYGYTF. The CDR3 region has the DNA TGTGCCAGCAGCTTCTCCGGGACAGGGGCGGACTATGGCTACACCTTC. The chain combines TRBV7-8 with TRBJ1-2, with TRBD1 identical over 10 bases. The CDR3 is 16 amino acids. J lost 3 bases, V lost 3 bases, and 7 bases had no gene match. Germline assignment: CDR1 SGHVS and CDR2 FQNEAQ.

The chain joins TRBV29-1 to TRBJ1-4; D is ambiguous. The germline CDR1 and CDR2 sequences are SQVTM and ANQGSEA. The length of the CDR3 is 14 residues. V lost 5 bases, J lost 3 bases, and 13 bases lay in between. CDR3 residues: CSVSQSHSNEKLFF. The CDR3 DNA reads as TGCAGCGTTTCCCAGAGCCACTCTAATGAAAAACTGTTTTTT.

The DNA for the CDR3 is TGTGCCAGCAGTTCGCACTACGAGCAGTACTTC. As protein: CASSSHYEQYF. V usage is TRBV6-6 and J usage is TRBJ2-7; the D is unclear. In germline, CDR1 is MNHNY, CDR2 SVGAGI (reference sequence). V lost 4 bases, J lost 3 bases, and 4 bases lay in between. CDR3 length equals 11 residues.

The V gene is TRBV7-2, the J gene TRBJ1-2; 8 bases are shared with TRBD1. Germline V gene data show CDR1 as SGHTA and CDR2 as FQGNSA. The CDR3 length is 17 residues. Trimming cost V 5 bases and J 6 bases; bases outside gene matches: 17. The CDR3 is CASSHYSDRDRSNGYTF. The CDR3 coding sequence is TGTGCCAGCAGCCATTACTCGGACAGGGATCGATCTAATGGCTACACCTTC.

V usage is TRBV5-6 and J usage is TRBJ1-1; perhaps TRBD1 as D (5 bases). The CDR3 has 15 amino acids. The V and J ends lost 5 bases and 0 bases respectively, with 14 bases between them. Looked up from germline, CDR1 is SGHDT and CDR2 is YYEEEE. CDR3 coding DNA: TGTGCCAGCAGTCAAGGGACTGGGATGAACACTGAAGCTTTCTTT. The encoded protein is CASSQGTGMNTEAFF.

The sample holds a few counts of this clone. Other DNA sequences within the sample encode an identical CDR3. This chain joins TRBV28 and TRBJ1-5, with TRBD1 matching 11 bases. The CDR3 is 14 amino acids. CDR1 is MDHEN and CDR2 is SYDVKM in the germline V gene. The ends lost 4 bases at V and 5 bases at J; junction bases unmatched: 1. In nucleotides, the CDR3 is TGTGCCAGCAGTTCGGGACAGGGGGATCAGCCCCAGCATTTT. This encodes CASSSGQGDQPQHF.

This chain joins TRBV11-2 and TRBJ1-2; no firm D call. CDR3 length: 14 residues. Trimming took 4 bases from V and 0 from J, leaving 9 bases between them. CDR1 is SGHAT and CDR2 is FQNNGV in the germline V gene. The CDR3 protein is CASSSWTANYGYTF. The CDR3 region has the DNA TGTGCCAGCAGCTCATGGACGGCTAACTATGGCTACACCTTC.

This clone was recorded once. The chain joins TRBV7-2 to TRBJ2-2; D perhaps matches TRBD2 (5 bases). The V end lost 2 bases, the J end lost 2 bases, and 15 bases lay between the germline ends. From germline, CDR1 is SGHTA and CDR2 FQGNSA. CDR3 size: 17 residues. The CDR3 here is CASSLISGKGNTGELFF. CDR3 nucleotide sequence: TGTGCCAGCAGCTTAATATCCGGGAAGGGTAACACCGGGGAGCTGTTTTTT.

J is TRBJ2-5 and V is TRBV29-1, with D tentatively TRBD2 (6 bases). The CDR3 has 12 amino acids. V shed 4 bases and J shed 5 bases, with 11 bases lying between them. Germline CDR1 SQVTM, CDR2 ANQGSEA. CDR3 sequence (DNA): TGCAGCGTTGGTGGAGGGTTGGAGACCCAGTACTTC. Encoded protein: CSVGGGLETQYF.

The V call is TRBV7-2, the J call TRBJ2-5; D possibly corresponds to TRBD2 (5 bases). Looked up from germline, CDR1 is SGHTA and CDR2 is FQGNSA. The CDR3 has 12 amino acids. V shed 9 bases and J shed 5 bases, with 13 bases lying between them. CDR3 nucleotide sequence: TGTGCCAGGGGCGGCTGGAGGGAGACCCAGTACTTC. Protein: CARGGWRETQYF.

This rearrangement joins TRBV6-5 to TRBJ2-7, with TRBD1 identical over 8 bases. Germline assignment: CDR1 MNHEY and CDR2 SVGAGI. V shed 6 bases, J shed 5 bases, and the junction held 12 bases outside the gene matches. The CDR3 sequence is 15 residues long. CDR3 loop: CASRDQGAKSNEQYF. The CDR3 nucleotides are TGTGCCAGCAGGGATCAGGGGGCGAAATCCAACGAGCAGTACTTC.

The V gene is TRBV6-5, the J gene TRBJ1-1, with D possibly TRBD1 on 6 matching bases. V was cut by 5 bases and J by 4 bases, with 14 bases left in between. The CDR3 totals 14 residues. Germline V gene lookup returns CDR1 MNHEY and CDR2 SVGAGI. As DNA, the CDR3 is TGTGCCAGCAGTAAGGGGGTACCGGGCACTGAAGCTTTCTTT. Its protein product is CASSKGVPGTEAFF.

The chain has TRBV7-9 and TRBJ2-5, with no clear D. The CDR3 is 11 residues long. V was cut by 6 bases and J by 4 bases, with 6 bases left in between. Germline CDR1 and CDR2: SEHNR and FQNEAQ (reference sequence). CDR3 loop: CASSILETQYF. As DNA, the CDR3 is TGTGCCAGCAGTATCTTAGAGACCCAGTACTTC.

The table lists this clone with a count of one. V usage is TRBV7-6 and J usage is TRBJ2-1; D not certain. Trimming pared 3 bases from V and 3 bases from J, leaving 9 bases between. The CDR3 consists of 14 residues. Germline assignment: CDR1 SGHVS and CDR2 FNYEAQ. CDR3 sequence (DNA): TGTGCCAGCAGCTTTAGAGGCAGCTACAATGAGCAGTTCTTC. This codes for CASSFRGSYNEQFF.

The CDR3 protein is CASSNLAGGPYEQYF. As DNA, the CDR3 is TGTGCCAGTAGTAACCTGGCGGGAGGACCCTACGAGCAGTACTTC. The rearrangement joins TRBV19 to TRBJ2-7; 8 bases are shared with TRBD2. Trimming at V came to 4 bases and at J to 2 bases, leaving 7 bases not matched to a gene. From germline, CDR1 is LNHDA and CDR2 SQIVND (reference sequence). The CDR3 totals 15 residues.

This rearrangement joins TRBV27 to TRBJ1-4; possible D gene TRBD1, 6 bases. V shed 6 bases and J shed 3 bases, with 17 bases lying between them. Germline loops: CDR1 MNHEY, CDR2 SMNVEV (reference sequence). This CDR3 comprises 16 residues. The CDR3 sequence is CASSRHRDSANEKLFF. CDR3 in DNA: TGTGCCAGCAGCCGGCACAGGGATTCGGCTAATGAAAAACTGTTTTTT.

The rearrangement links TRBV11-2 to TRBJ1-6, with D hard to call. CDR3 size: 15 residues. With 0 bases removed from V and 6 bases from J, the gap between germline ends came to 9 bases. Germline V gene lookup returns CDR1 SGHAT and CDR2 FQNNGV. CDR3 DNA sequence: TGTGCCAGCAGCTTAGAGAGTGTGGCTAATTCACCCCTCCACTTT. Its protein product is CASSLESVANSPLHF.

The genes are TRBV25-1 and TRBJ2-7, with TRBD1 identical over 9 bases. Germline-derived CDR1 and CDR2 are MGHDK and SYGVNS. V lost 1 base to trimming and J lost 1 base; unmatched junction nucleotides: 2. The CDR3 extends over 15 amino acids. CDR3 residues: CASSELGTGSYEQYF. The CDR3 DNA reads TGTGCCAGCAGTGAATTGGGGACAGGGTCCTACGAGCAGTACTTC.

This clone was counted a single time. This sequence joins TRBV10-3 and TRBJ2-7, with 10 bases that match TRBD2. After removal of 10 bases from V and 5 bases from J, the junction contained 11 bases not matched to a gene. This CDR3 has 14 amino acids. Germline assignment: CDR1 ENHRY and CDR2 SYGVKD. The CDR3 sequence is CATVEAGGPDEQYF. CDR3 DNA sequence: TGTGCCACCGTCGAAGCGGGAGGGCCCGACGAGCAGTACTTC.

The chain links TRBV2 to TRBJ1-6, with TRBD1 matching over 8 bases. Trimming removed 2 bases from V and 6 bases from J; junction bases left unmatched: 3. The CDR3 runs 15 residues. The germline CDR1 and CDR2 sequences are SNHLY and FYNNEI. CDR3 sequence: CASSENGQGNSPLHF. CDR3 coding DNA: TGTGCCAGCAGTGAAAATGGACAGGGTAATTCACCCCTCCACTTT.

The chain carries TRBV27 and TRBJ2-7, with 7 bases that match TRBD2. CDR3 length: 14 amino acids. Germline loops: CDR1 MNHEY, CDR2 SMNVEV (reference sequence). V lost 4 bases to trimming and J lost 2 bases; unmatched junction nucleotides: 5. The DNA of the CDR3 is TGTGCCAGCAGTTCCGCGGGAGATACCTACGAGCAGTACTTC. Residues: CASSSAGDTYEQYF.